Listed below are T cell receptor beta chains from one sample, sequenced in a study of T cell responses to AZD1222 COVID-19 vaccine. TCRdb's copy holds only in-frame clones and misses some; the assay was immunoSEQ multiplex PCR. Of 95,000 to 110,000 clones listed, roughly 90% are singletons. Sequencing used peripheral blood, obtained on day 0 of AZD1222 vaccination. The receptors stem from an adult in good health. Each CDR3 is given with its conserved first and last residue. D genes are given only for firm matches. Size is omitted from some rows. Given values are once, few, many or a class for expanded clones.

D gene: .; clone size: .; V gene: TRBV18; J gene: TRBJ1-5; CDR3 protein: CASSPGDKRSNQPQHF; CDR3 DNA: TGTGCCAGCTCACCGGGGGACAAAAGAAGCAATCAGCCCCAGCATTTT
D gene: TRBD1; clone size: .; V gene: TRBV5-1; J gene: TRBJ1-3; CDR3 protein: CASSPIRTGAYGNTIYF; CDR3 DNA: TGCGCCAGCAGCCCAATCCGTACAGGGGCTTATGGAAACACCATATATTTT
D gene: .; clone size: .; V gene: TRBV27; J gene: TRBJ2-1; CDR3 protein: CASSWQGPTDEQFF; CDR3 DNA: TGTGCCAGCAGTTGGCAGGGTCCTACGGATGAGCAGTTCTTC
D gene: .; clone size: .; V gene: TRBV2; J gene: TRBJ2-5; CDR3 protein: CASQLVGETQYF; CDR3 DNA: TGTGCCAGCCAACTAGTAGGGGAGACCCAGTACTTC
D gene: .; clone size: .; V gene: TRBV12-3/TRBV12-4; J gene: TRBJ2-7; CDR3 protein: CASRPTSFYEQYF; CDR3 DNA: TGTGCCAGCAGGCCGACTAGTTTCTACGAGCAGTACTTC
D gene: .; clone size: .; V gene: TRBV19; J gene: TRBJ1-4; CDR3 protein: CATREAGAGEKLFF; CDR3 DNA: TGTGCCACCCGGGAGGCGGGAGCTGGAGAAAAACTGTTTTTT
D gene: .; clone size: .; V gene: TRBV4-3; J gene: TRBJ1-1; CDR3 protein: CASSQLAGGVTYTEAFF; CDR3 DNA: TGCGCCAGCAGCCAACTAGCCGGCGGAGTTACCTACACTGAAGCTTTCTTT
D gene: TRBD1; clone size: .; V gene: TRBV7-2; J gene: TRBJ1-5; CDR3 protein: CASSFDGTGNNQPQHF; CDR3 DNA: TGTGCCAGCAGCTTTGACGGGACAGGGAACAATCAGCCCCAGCATTTT
D gene: TRBD1; clone size: .; V gene: TRBV7-6; J gene: TRBJ2-1; CDR3 protein: CASSLGSRDSYNEQFF; CDR3 DNA: TGTGCCAGCAGCTTAGGAAGCCGGGACAGTTACAATGAGCAGTTCTTC
D gene: TRBD2; clone size: .; V gene: TRBV11-2; J gene: TRBJ2-3; CDR3 protein: CASSSVAGGTDTQYF; CDR3 DNA: TGTGCCAGCAGCTCAGTAGCGGGAGGCACAGATACGCAGTATTTT
D gene: TRBD1; clone size: .; V gene: TRBV28; J gene: TRBJ2-5; CDR3 protein: CASSPSGTGGLETQYF; CDR3 DNA: TGTGCCAGCAGTCCCTCCGGGACAGGGGGTTTGGAGACCCAGTACTTC
D gene: TRBD2; clone size: .; V gene: TRBV7-2; J gene: TRBJ2-7; CDR3 protein: CASSPSRTSFVQYF; CDR3 DNA: TGTGCCAGCAGCCCCTCGAGGACTAGCTTTGTGCAGTACTTC
D gene: .; clone size: .; V gene: TRBV2; J gene: TRBJ2-1; CDR3 protein: CASSVINEQFF; CDR3 DNA: TGTGCCAGCAGTGTGATTAATGAGCAGTTCTTC
D gene: .; clone size: .; V gene: TRBV28; J gene: TRBJ2-3; CDR3 protein: CASSGDTQYF; CDR3 DNA: TGTGCCAGCAGCGGAGATACGCAGTATTTT
D gene: .; clone size: .; V gene: TRBV28; J gene: TRBJ1-4; CDR3 protein: CASSLQGPTNEKLFF; CDR3 DNA: TGTGCCAGCAGTCTGCAGGGCCCAACTAATGAAAAACTGTTTTTT
D gene: .; clone size: .; V gene: TRBV5-6; J gene: TRBJ1-4; CDR3 protein: CASSLWGGRTNEKLFF; CDR3 DNA: TGTGCCAGCAGCTTGTGGGGGGGCAGAACTAATGAAAAACTGTTTTTT
D gene: .; clone size: .; V gene: TRBV4-1; J gene: TRBJ2-7; CDR3 protein: CASSQVSSETSEQYF; CDR3 DNA: TGCGCCAGCAGCCAAGTCAGTAGCGAAACATCCGAGCAGTACTTC
D gene: .; clone size: .; V gene: TRBV5-1; J gene: TRBJ1-4; CDR3 protein: CASSPEPGAGNEKLFF; CDR3 DNA: TGCGCCAGCAGCCCCGAACCGGGAGCGGGAAATGAAAAACTGTTTTTT
D gene: .; clone size: once; V gene: TRBV12-3/TRBV12-4; J gene: TRBJ2-2; CDR3 protein: CASRQTNTGELFF; CDR3 DNA: TGTGCCAGTAGACAGACGAACACCGGGGAGCTGTTTTTT
D gene: TRBD1; clone size: medium-sized; V gene: TRBV5-4; J gene: TRBJ1-2; CDR3 protein: CASSEPGTAYGYTF; CDR3 DNA: TGTGCCAGCAGCGAGCCCGGGACAGCCTATGGCTACACCTTC
D gene: .; clone size: few; V gene: TRBV2; J gene: TRBJ2-4; CDR3 protein: CASGRNLAKNIQYF; CDR3 DNA: TGTGCCAGCGGTCGGAACCTAGCCAAAAACATTCAGTACTTC
D gene: .; clone size: .; V gene: TRBV6-2/TRBV6-3; J gene: TRBJ2-3; CDR3 protein: CASSREGLGLSDTQYF; CDR3 DNA: TGTGCCAGCAGTCGCGAAGGTTTGGGACTTTCAGATACGCAGTATTTT
D gene: .; clone size: .; V gene: TRBV5-5; J gene: TRBJ1-5; CDR3 protein: CASSFMVYQPQHF; CDR3 DNA: TGTGCCAGCAGCTTCATGGTATATCAGCCCCAGCATTTT
D gene: TRBD1; clone size: .; V gene: TRBV5-1; J gene: TRBJ1-2; CDR3 protein: CASSLRTGTGDGYTF; CDR3 DNA: TGCGCCAGCAGCCTGAGGACAGGAACGGGTGATGGCTACACCTTC
D gene: TRBD2; clone size: .; V gene: TRBV5-1; J gene: TRBJ2-7; CDR3 protein: CASSPKGTSGSYEQYF; CDR3 DNA: TGCGCCAGCAGCCCTAAAGGGACTAGCGGGAGTTACGAGCAGTACTTC
D gene: .; clone size: .; V gene: TRBV6-2/TRBV6-3; J gene: TRBJ2-5; CDR3 protein: CASSYLSSGTQYF; CDR3 DNA: TGTGCCAGCAGTTATTTGTCTTCGGGGACCCAGTACTTC
D gene: .; clone size: .; V gene: TRBV7-2; J gene: TRBJ1-5; CDR3 protein: CASSLSYSQPQHF; CDR3 DNA: TGTGCCAGCAGCTTATCCTATAGTCAGCCCCAGCATTTT
D gene: TRBD1; clone size: .; V gene: TRBV6-5; J gene: TRBJ1-2; CDR3 protein: CASSPRDSHGYTF; CDR3 DNA: TGTGCCAGCAGCCCCCGGGACAGCCATGGCTACACCTTC
D gene: TRBD1; clone size: .; V gene: TRBV6-2/TRBV6-3; J gene: TRBJ1-5; CDR3 protein: CASSYKGAPQPQHF; CDR3 DNA: TGTGCCAGCAGTTACAAGGGGGCACCTCAGCCCCAGCATTTT
D gene: .; clone size: .; V gene: TRBV28; J gene: TRBJ2-1; CDR3 protein: CASSLPTGNEQFF; CDR3 DNA: TGTGCCAGCAGTTTACCCACGGGGAATGAGCAGTTCTTC
D gene: TRBD2; clone size: .; V gene: TRBV7-3; J gene: TRBJ2-1; CDR3 protein: CASSLLSGRSSYNEQFF; CDR3 DNA: TGTGCCAGCAGCCTTCTTAGCGGGAGGTCGTCCTACAATGAGCAGTTCTTC
D gene: .; clone size: medium-sized; V gene: TRBV21-1; J gene: TRBJ1-1; CDR3 protein: CASSKVEGTGTENTEAFF; CDR3 DNA: TGTGCCAGCAGCAAAGTCGAGGGGACAGGGACGGAAAACACTGAAGCTTTCTTT
D gene: .; clone size: .; V gene: TRBV4-3; J gene: TRBJ1-1; CDR3 protein: CASSPLSQGMNTEAFF; CDR3 DNA: TGCGCCAGCAGCCCCCTGTCTCAGGGGATGAACACTGAAGCTTTCTTT
D gene: .; clone size: .; V gene: TRBV28; J gene: TRBJ2-7; CDR3 protein: CASSPSWAYEQYF; CDR3 DNA: TGTGCCAGCAGTCCCTCCTGGGCCTACGAGCAGTACTTC
D gene: .; clone size: once; V gene: TRBV27; J gene: TRBJ2-4; CDR3 protein: CASSSHLRWAKNIQYF; CDR3 DNA: TGTGCCAGCAGTTCCCACCTCAGGTGGGCCAAAAACATTCAGTACTTC
D gene: .; clone size: few; V gene: TRBV30; J gene: TRBJ2-2; CDR3 protein: CAWKRGVYRVNTGELFF; CDR3 DNA: TGTGCCTGGAAGAGGGGGGTTTACAGGGTGAACACCGGGGAGCTGTTTTTT
D gene: .; clone size: .; V gene: TRBV5-1; J gene: TRBJ2-3; CDR3 protein: CASNGGYRTDTQYF; CDR3 DNA: TGCGCCAGCAACGGGGGCTACCGCACAGATACGCAGTATTTT
D gene: .; clone size: once; V gene: TRBV28; J gene: TRBJ1-5; CDR3 protein: CASRPRQVDSNQPQHF; CDR3 DNA: TGTGCCAGCAGACCTCGGCAGGTCGATAGCAATCAGCCCCAGCATTTT
D gene: TRBD1; clone size: few; V gene: TRBV4-2; J gene: TRBJ1-2; CDR3 protein: CASSQVGQGDGYTF; CDR3 DNA: TGTGCCAGCAGCCAAGTGGGACAGGGCGATGGCTACACCTTC
D gene: TRBD2; clone size: once; V gene: TRBV7-9; J gene: TRBJ2-1; CDR3 protein: CASSFSGSSPPSYNEQFF; CDR3 DNA: TGTGCCAGCAGCTTTAGCGGGAGTTCTCCCCCCTCCTACAATGAGCAGTTCTTC
D gene: .; clone size: .; V gene: TRBV5-1; J gene: TRBJ1-2; CDR3 protein: CASSFSSWGSNYGYTF; CDR3 DNA: TGCGCCAGCAGCTTTAGCAGCTGGGGCTCTAACTATGGCTACACCTTC